The 2 T cell receptor beta chains below all came from one sample that was sequenced in a study of shared T cell receptors in the human thymus. The protocol was immunoSEQ multiplex PCR, while the TCRdb copy is restricted to in-frame clones and leaves out a portion. The sample shows hundreds of thousands of clones, around 87% of them seen only once. The same sample was also used in a study of human thymus T cells.

Sequencing was performed on thymocytes. These receptors came from a boy younger than two with a congenital heart defect.

The V gene is TRBV30, the J gene TRBJ1-5; no definite D call. Germline V gene sequence: CDR1 GTSNPN, CDR2 SVGIG (reference sequence). The V end lost 4 bases, the J end lost 5 bases, and 12 bases lay between the germline ends. CDR3 size: 13 residues. This CDR3 reads CAWTDRGDQPQHF. In DNA, the CDR3 is TGTGCCTGGACTGACCGAGGTGATCAGCCCCAGCATTTT.

This chain joins TRBV25-1 and TRBJ2-7, with 7 bases aligning to TRBD2. Germline-derived CDR1 and CDR2 are MGHDK and SYGVNS. Unmatched junction bases numbered 11, after V lost 6 bases and J lost 3 bases. CDR3 length: 15 amino acids. For the CDR3, the DNA is TGTGCCAGCAGGGGAGGCGCGGGGGATCTCTACGAGCAGTACTTC. It is translated as CASRGGAGDLYEQYF.